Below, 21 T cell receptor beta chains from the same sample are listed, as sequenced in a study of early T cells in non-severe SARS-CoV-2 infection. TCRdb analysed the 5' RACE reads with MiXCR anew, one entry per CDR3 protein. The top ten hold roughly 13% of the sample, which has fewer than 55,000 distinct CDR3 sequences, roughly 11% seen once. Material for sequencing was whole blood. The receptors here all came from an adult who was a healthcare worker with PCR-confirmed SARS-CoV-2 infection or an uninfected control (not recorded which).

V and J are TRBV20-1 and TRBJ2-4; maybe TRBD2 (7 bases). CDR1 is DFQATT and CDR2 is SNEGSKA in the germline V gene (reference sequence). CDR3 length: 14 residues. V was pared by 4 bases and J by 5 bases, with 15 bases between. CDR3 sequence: CSANPSGGQNIQYF. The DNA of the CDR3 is TGCAGTGCTAACCCCTCGGGGGGCCAAAACATTCAGTACTTC.

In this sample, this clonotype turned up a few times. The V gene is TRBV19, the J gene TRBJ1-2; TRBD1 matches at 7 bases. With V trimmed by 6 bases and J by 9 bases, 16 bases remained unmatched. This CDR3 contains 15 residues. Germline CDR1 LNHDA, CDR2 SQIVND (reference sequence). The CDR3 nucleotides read TGTGCCAGTAGCAGGGGACAGACTCCTGGAATCAGCTACACCTTC. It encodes CASSRGQTPGISYTF.

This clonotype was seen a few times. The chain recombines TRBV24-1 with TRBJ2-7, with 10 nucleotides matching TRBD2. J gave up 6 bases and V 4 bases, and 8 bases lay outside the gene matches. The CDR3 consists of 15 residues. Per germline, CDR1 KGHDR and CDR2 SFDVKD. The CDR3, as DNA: TGTGCCACCAGTGAGGCTAGGACTAGCGGTGCCGAGCAGTACTTC. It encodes CATSEARTSGAEQYF.

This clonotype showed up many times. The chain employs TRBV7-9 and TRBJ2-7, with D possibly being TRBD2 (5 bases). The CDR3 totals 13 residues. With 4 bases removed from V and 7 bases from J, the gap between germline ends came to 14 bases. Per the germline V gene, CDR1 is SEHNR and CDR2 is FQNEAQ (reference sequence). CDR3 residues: CASSYSGSTEQYF. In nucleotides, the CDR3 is TGTGCCAGCAGCTACTCGGGAAGTACAGAGCAGTACTTC.

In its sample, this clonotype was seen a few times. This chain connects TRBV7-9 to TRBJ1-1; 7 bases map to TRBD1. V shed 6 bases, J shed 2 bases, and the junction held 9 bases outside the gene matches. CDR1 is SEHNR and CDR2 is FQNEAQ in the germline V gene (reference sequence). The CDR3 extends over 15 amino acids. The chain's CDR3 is CASRPQGGRNTEAFF. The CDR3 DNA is TGTGCCAGCAGACCCCAAGGGGGCCGTAACACTGAAGCTTTCTTT.

The CDR3 DNA is TGTGCCAGCAGCGGGACATTTGAAGCTTTCTTT. Encoded protein: CASSGTFEAFF. This chain links TRBV3-1 with TRBJ1-1, with TRBD1 as a possible D gene (6 bases). Germline loops: CDR1 LGHDT, CDR2 YNNKEL (reference sequence). This CDR3 comprises 11 residues. V was shortened by 5 bases and J by 7 bases, with 8 bases between the two germline ends.

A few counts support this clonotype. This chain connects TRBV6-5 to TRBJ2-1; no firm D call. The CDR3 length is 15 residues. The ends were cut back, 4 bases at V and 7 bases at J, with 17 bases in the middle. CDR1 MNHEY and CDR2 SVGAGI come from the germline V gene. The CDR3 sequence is CASSLDGFPRNEQFF. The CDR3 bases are TGTGCCAGCAGTTTAGATGGCTTCCCGAGAAATGAGCAGTTCTTC.

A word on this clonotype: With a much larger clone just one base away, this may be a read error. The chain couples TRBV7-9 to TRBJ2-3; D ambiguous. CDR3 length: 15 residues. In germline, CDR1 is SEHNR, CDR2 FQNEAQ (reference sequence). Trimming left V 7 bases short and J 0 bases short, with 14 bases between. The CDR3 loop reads CASTRSRSSTDTQYF. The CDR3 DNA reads TGTGCCAGCACCCGGAGCCGGTCAAGCACAGATACGCAGTATTTT.

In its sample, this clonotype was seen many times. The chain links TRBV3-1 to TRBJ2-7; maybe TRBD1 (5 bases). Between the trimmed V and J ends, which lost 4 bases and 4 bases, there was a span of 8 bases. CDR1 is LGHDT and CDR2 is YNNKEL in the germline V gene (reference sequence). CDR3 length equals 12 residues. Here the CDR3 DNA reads TGTGCCAGCAGCCGTCAGGGATACGAGCAGTACTTC. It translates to CASSRQGYEQYF.

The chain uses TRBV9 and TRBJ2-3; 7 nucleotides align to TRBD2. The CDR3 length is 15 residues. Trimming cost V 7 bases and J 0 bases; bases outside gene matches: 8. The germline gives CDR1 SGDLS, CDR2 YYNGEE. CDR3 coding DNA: TGTGCCAGCGCTGGGACTACCCAGAGCACAGATACGCAGTATTTT. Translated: CASAGTTQSTDTQYF.

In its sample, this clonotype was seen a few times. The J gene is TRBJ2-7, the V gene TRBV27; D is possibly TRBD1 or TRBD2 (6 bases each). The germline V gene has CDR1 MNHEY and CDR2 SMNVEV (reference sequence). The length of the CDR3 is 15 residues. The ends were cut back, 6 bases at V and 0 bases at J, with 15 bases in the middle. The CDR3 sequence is CASSNSGQSSYEQYF. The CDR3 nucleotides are TGTGCCAGCAGCAATAGCGGACAGAGCTCCTACGAGCAGTACTTC.

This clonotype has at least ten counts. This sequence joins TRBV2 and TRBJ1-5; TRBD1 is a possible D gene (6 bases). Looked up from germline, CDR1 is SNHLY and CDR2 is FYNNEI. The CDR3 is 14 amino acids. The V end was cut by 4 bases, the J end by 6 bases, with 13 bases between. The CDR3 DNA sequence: TGTGCCAGCAGTGCGGGGGAAGGGGGTCAGCCCCAGCATTTT. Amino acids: CASSAGEGGQPQHF.

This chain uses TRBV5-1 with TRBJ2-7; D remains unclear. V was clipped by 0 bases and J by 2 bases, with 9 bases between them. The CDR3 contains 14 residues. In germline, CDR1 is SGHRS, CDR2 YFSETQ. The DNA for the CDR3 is TGCGCCAGCAGCTTGGGGTATTCCGCCTACGAGCAGTACTTC. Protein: CASSLGYSAYEQYF.

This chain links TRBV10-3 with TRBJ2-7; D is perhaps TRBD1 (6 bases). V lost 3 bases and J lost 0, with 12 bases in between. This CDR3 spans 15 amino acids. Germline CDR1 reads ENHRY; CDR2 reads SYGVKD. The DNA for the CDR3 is TGTGCCATCAGTGAAGGGGACAAGAGCTCCTACGAGCAGTACTTC. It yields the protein CAISEGDKSSYEQYF.

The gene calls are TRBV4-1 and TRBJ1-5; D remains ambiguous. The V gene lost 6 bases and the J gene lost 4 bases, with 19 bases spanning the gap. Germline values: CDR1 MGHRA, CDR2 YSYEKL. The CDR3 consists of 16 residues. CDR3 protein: CASRKLPVADNQPQHF. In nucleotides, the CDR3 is TGCGCCAGCAGAAAGTTACCGGTGGCAGATAATCAGCCCCAGCATTTT.

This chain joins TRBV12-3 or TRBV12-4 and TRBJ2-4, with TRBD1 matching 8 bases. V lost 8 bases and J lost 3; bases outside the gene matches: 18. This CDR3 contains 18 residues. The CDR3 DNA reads TGTGCCAGCCGCCTTTACGCCGTGACAGGGGTTAGCAAAAACATTCAGTACTTC. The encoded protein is CASRLYAVTGVSKNIQYF.

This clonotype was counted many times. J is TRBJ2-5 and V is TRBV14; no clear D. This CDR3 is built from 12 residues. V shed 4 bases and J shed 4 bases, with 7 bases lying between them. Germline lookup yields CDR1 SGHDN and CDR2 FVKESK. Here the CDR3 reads CASSPLGETQYF. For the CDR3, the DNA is TGTGCCAGCAGCCCCCTGGGAGAGACCCAGTACTTC.

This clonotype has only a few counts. This CDR3 reads CASSRGIGLAGGQETQYF. The CDR3 region has the DNA TGTGCCAGCAGCCGGGGCATCGGACTAGCGGGGGGCCAAGAGACCCAGTACTTC. V is TRBV11-2 and J is TRBJ2-5, with 14 bases that match TRBD2. V gave up 5 bases and J gave up 1 base; unmatched junction bases: 9. Germline V gene lookup returns CDR1 SGHAT and CDR2 FQNNGV. The CDR3 is 18 amino acids.

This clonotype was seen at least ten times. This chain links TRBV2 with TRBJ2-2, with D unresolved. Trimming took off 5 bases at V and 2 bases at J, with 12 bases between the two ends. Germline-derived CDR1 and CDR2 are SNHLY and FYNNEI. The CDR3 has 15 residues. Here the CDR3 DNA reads TGTGCCAGCAGTTTCCCCTTGATCAACACCGGGGAGCTGTTTTTT. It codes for CASSFPLINTGELFF.

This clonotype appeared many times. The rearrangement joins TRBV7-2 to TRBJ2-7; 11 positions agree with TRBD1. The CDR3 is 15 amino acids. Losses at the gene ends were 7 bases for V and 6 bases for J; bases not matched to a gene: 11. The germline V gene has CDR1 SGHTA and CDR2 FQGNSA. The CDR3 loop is CASNLLGQGASEQYF. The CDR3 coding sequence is TGTGCCAGCAACCTTCTTGGACAGGGGGCAAGCGAGCAGTACTTC.

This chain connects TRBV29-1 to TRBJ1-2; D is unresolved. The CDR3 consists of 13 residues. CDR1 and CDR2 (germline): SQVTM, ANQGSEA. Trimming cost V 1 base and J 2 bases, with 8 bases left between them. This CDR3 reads CSVEVAGNYGYTF. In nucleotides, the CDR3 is TGCAGCGTTGAAGTAGCGGGGAACTATGGCTACACCTTC.